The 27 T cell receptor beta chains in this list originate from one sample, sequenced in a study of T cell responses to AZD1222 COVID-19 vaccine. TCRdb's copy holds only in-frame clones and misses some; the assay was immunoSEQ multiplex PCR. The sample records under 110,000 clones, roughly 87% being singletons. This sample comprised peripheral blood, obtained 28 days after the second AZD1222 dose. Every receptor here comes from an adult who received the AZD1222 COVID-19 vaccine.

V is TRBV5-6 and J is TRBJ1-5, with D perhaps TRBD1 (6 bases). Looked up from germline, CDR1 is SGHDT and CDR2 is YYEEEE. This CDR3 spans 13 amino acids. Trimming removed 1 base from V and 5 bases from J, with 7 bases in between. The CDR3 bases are TGTGCCAGCAGCTTGAGGGGGTATCAGCCCCAGCATTTT. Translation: CASSLRGYQPQHF.

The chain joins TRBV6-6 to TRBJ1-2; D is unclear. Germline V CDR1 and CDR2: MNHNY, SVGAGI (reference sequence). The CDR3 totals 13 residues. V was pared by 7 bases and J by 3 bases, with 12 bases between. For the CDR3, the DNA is TGTGCCAGCACCTCTCCTTTTTACTATGGCTACACCTTC. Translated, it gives CASTSPFYYGYTF.

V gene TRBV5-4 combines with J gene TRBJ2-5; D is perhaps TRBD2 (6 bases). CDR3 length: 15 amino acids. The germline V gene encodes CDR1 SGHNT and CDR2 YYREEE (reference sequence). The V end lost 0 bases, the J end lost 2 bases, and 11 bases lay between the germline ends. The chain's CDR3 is CASSLGGAGQETQYF. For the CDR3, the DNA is TGTGCCAGCAGCTTGGGCGGGGCCGGGCAAGAGACCCAGTACTTC. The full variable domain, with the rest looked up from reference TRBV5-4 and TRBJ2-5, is ETGVTQSPTHLIKTRGQQVTLRCSSQSGHNTVSWYQQALGQGPQFIFQYYREEENGRGNFPPRFSGLQFPNYSSELNVNALELDDSALYLCASSLGGAGQETQYFGPGTRLLVL.

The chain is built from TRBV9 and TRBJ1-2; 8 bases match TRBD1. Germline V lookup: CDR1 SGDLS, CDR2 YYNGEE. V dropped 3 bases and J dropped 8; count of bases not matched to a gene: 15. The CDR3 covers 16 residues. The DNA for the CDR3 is TGTGCCAGCAGCGCCCCAGACAGGGGAAACTGGGGGGGCTACACCTTC. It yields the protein CASSAPDRGNWGGYTF.

CDR3 amino acids: CSAAGVGQGMYEQYF. Written as DNA, the CDR3 is TGCAGCGCAGCAGGCGTGGGACAGGGAATGTACGAGCAGTACTTC. The chain uses TRBV29-1 and TRBJ2-7, with 9 bases lining up with TRBD1. Germline loops: CDR1 SQVTM, CDR2 ANQGSEA. V gave up 7 bases and J gave up 4 bases; unmatched junction bases: 14. The CDR3 length is 15 residues.

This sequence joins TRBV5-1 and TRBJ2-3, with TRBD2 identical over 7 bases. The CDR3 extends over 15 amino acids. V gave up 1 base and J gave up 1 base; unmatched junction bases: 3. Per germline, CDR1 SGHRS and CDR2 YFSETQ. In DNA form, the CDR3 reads TGCGCCAGCAGCTTGTTTGCGGGAGGCACAGATACGCAGTATTTT. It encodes CASSLFAGGTDTQYF.

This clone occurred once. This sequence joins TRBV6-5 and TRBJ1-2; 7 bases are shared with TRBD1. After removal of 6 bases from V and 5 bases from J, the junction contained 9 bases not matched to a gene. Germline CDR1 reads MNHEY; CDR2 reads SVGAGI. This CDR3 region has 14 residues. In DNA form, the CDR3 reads TGTGCCAGCAGACGACAGGGCCCTGAGTATGGCTACACCTTC. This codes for CASRRQGPEYGYTF.

CDR3 protein: CASSPTPANTEAFF. CDR3 DNA sequence: TGCGCCAGCAGCCCCACACCAGCAAACACTGAAGCTTTCTTT. The chain combines TRBV5-1 with TRBJ1-1; D is unresolved. With 4 bases removed from V and 2 bases from J, the gap between germline ends came to 12 bases. Germline values: CDR1 SGHRS, CDR2 YFSETQ. This CDR3 spans 14 amino acids.

The CDR3 sequence is CASTQTTGVETQYF. CDR3 nucleotides: TGTGCCAGCACCCAAACTACAGGGGTGGAGACCCAGTACTTC. The J gene is TRBJ2-5, the V gene TRBV6-5; 7 bases are a match to TRBD1. This CDR3 has 14 amino acids. Losses at the gene ends were 7 bases for V and 5 bases for J; bases not matched to a gene: 10. Germline values: CDR1 MNHEY, CDR2 SVGAGI.

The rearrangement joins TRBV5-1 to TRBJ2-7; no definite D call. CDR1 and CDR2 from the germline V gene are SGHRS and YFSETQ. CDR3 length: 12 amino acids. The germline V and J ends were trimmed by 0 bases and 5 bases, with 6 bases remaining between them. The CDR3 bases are TGCGCCAGCAGCTTGGGAGACAACGAGCAGTACTTC. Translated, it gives CASSLGDNEQYF.

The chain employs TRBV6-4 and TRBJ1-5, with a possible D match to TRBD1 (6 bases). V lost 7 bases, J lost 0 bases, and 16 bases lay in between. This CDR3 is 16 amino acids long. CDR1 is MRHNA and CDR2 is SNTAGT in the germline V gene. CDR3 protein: CASKVPTGYSNQPQHF. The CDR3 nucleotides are TGTGCCAGCAAGGTCCCAACAGGGTATAGCAATCAGCCCCAGCATTTT.

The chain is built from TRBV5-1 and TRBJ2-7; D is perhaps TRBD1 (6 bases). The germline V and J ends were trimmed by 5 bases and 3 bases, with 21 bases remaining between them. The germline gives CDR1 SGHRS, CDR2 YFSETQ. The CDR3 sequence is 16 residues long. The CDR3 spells CASSKDRLPANYEQYF. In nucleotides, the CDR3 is TGCGCCAGCAGTAAAGACAGGTTACCCGCCAACTACGAGCAGTACTTC.

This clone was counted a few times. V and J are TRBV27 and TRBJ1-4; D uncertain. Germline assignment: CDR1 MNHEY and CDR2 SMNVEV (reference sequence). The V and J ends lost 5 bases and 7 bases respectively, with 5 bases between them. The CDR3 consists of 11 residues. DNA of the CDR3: TGTGCCAGCAGTAACTTTGAAAAACTGTTTTTT. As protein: CASSNFEKLFF.

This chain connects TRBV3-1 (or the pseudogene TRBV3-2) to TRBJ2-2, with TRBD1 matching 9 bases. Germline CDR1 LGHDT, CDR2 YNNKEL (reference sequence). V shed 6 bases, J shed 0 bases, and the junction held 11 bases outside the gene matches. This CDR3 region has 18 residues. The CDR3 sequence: CASRHPGQGPSNTGELFF. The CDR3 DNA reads TGTGCCAGCAGACACCCGGGACAGGGCCCCTCGAACACCGGGGAGCTGTTTTTT.

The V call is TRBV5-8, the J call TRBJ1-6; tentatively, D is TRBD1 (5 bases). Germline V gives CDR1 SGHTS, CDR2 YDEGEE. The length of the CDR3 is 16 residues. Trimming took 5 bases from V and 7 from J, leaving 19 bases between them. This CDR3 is CASRAGGGFSNSPLHF. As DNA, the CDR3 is TGTGCCAGCAGAGCCGGCGGGGGTTTTTCCAATTCACCCCTCCACTTT.

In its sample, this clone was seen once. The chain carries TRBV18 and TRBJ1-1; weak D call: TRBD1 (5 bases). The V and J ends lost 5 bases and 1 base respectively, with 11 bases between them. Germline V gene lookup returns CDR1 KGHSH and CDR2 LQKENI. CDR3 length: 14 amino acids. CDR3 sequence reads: CASSFREWNTEAFF. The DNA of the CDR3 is TGTGCCAGCTCATTCAGGGAATGGAACACTGAAGCTTTCTTT.

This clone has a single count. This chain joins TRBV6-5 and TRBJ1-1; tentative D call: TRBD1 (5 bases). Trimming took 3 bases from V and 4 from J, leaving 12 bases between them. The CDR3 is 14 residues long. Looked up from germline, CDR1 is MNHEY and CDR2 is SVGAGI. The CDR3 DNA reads TGTGCCAGCAGTTATATCCCCGGGGCCACTGAAGCTTTCTTT. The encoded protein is CASSYIPGATEAFF.

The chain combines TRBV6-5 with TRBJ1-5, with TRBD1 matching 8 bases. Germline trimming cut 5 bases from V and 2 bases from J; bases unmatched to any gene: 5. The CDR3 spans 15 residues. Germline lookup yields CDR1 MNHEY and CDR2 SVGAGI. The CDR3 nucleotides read TGTGCCAGCAGTCTAGACAGGGGTGGCAATCAGCCCCAGCATTTT. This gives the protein CASSLDRGGNQPQHF.

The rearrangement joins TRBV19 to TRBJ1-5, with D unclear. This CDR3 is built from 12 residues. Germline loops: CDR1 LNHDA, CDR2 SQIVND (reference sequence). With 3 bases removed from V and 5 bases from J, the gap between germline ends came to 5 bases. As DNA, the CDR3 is TGTGCCAGTAGTATGCAGTATCAGCCCCAGCATTTT. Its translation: CASSMQYQPQHF.

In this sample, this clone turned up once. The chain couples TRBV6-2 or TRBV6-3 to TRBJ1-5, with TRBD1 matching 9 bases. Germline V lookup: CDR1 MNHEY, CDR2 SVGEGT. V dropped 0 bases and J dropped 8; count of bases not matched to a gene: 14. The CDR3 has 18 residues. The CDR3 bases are TGTGCCAGCAGTTACTCGCCGGGACAGGGTTGGGGGATGGAGCCCCAGCATTTT. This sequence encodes CASSYSPGQGWGMEPQHF.

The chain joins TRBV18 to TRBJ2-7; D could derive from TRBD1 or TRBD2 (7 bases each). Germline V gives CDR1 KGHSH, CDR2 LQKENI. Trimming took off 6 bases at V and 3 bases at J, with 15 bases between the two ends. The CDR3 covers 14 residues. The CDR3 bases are TGTGCCAGCTCCCTCGCAGGGGGGGACTACGAGCAGTACTTC. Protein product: CASSLAGGDYEQYF.

The CDR3 loop reads CASSLKAGLGHEQYF. The CDR3, as DNA: TGTGCCAGCAGCTTAAAGGCGGGACTAGGGCACGAGCAGTACTTC. The chain has TRBV7-2 and TRBJ2-7, with 8 bases fitting TRBD2. Germline CDR1 reads SGHTA; CDR2 reads FQGNSA. V shed 2 bases and J 5 bases; nucleotides not matched to a gene: 8. The length of the CDR3 is 15 residues.

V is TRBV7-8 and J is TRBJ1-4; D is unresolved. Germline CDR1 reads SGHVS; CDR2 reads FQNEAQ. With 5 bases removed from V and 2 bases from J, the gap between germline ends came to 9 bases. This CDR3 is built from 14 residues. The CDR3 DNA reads TGTGCCAGCAGCCCGTCCGGGACTAATGAAAAACTGTTTTTT. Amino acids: CASSPSGTNEKLFF.

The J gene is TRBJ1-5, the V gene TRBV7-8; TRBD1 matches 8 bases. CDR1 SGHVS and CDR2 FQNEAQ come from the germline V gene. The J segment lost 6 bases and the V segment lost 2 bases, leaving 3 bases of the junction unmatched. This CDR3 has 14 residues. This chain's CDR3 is CASSLQGATQPQHF. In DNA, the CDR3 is TGTGCCAGCAGCTTACAGGGGGCGACTCAGCCCCAGCATTTT.

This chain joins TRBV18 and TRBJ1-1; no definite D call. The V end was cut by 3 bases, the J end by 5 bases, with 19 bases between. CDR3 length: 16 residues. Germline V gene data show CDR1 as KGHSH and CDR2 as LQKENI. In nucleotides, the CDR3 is TGTGCCAGCTCACCTGCCGTCGGGGAAGTTGGGACTGAAGCTTTCTTT. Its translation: CASSPAVGEVGTEAFF.

This CDR3 reads CASSPQRANVLTF. In DNA form, the CDR3 reads TGTGCCAGCAGCCCCCAAAGGGCCAACGTCCTGACTTTC. The chain has TRBV5-8 and TRBJ2-6, with unresolved D. Trimming removed 4 bases at V and 5 bases at J, with 7 bases between. The V gene's germline CDR1 is SGHTS and CDR2 YDEGEE. The CDR3 length is 13 residues.

CDR3 in DNA: TGTGCCAGCAGTGAAGACAGCGGGGGGGCCGAGACCCAGTACTTC. This sequence encodes CASSEDSGGAETQYF. This rearrangement joins TRBV2 to TRBJ2-5, with TRBD2 matching 10 bases. V lost 1 base and J lost 5; bases outside the gene matches: 4. Germline CDR1 reads SNHLY; CDR2 reads FYNNEI. CDR3 length: 15 amino acids.